This T cell receptor (beta chain) is from a study of tumor-infiltrating lymphocytes in primary liver carcinoma. On the study more broadly: Both sexes were represented among patients, who were 30 to 69 years old.

Study-level findings and limits: Paired tumor-adjacent and tumor-blood samples overlapped less than tumor region pairs did.

Blood RNA was derived from unsorted whole blood, and germline DNA was extracted too. No treatment had been given to the patients, who were chronically infected with HBV. On this clonotype itself: No antigen is known for it. The junction departs from germline at one end; a sequencing error may be responsible.

Looked up from germline, CDR1 is SGHAT and CDR2 is FQNNGV. The CDR3 has 13 residues. The authors made TCR beta cDNA from 500 to 600 ng total RNA with a constant-region primer. For TCR beta, libraries were produced by three nested multiplex PCR rounds using slightly modified ARM-PCR. The first two PCR rounds used TRBV1-TRBV30 forward primers with a C-beta reverse primer, around 10 cycles each. One entry per CDR3 protein, called by TCRdb with MiXCR from the multiplex PCR reads. The sample records approximately 330,000 distinct CDR3 sequences, almost 65% being singletons. The clonotype originates from a man aged 35-49 years with primary liver carcinoma and hepatitis B virus infection. This sequence joins TRBV11-2 and TRBJ2-7, with D unresolved. Specimen: peripheral blood. CDR3 in DNA: TGTGCGTTCCGAGCCCTGAGTTCCTACGAGCAGTATTTC. It codes for CAFRALSSYEQYF.